This T cell receptor beta chain stems from a study of control samples from healthy donors and cancer patients (dated by TCRdb to 2019 to 2021). Library generation was performed with the immunoSEQ multiplex PCR assay. Drawn from immuneACCESS, this table holds only the in-frame rearrangements with V and J called that TCRdb kept. Clones are partly lost; checked studies trace under half to an unresolved V gene and leave the rest unexplained. This sample has some 120,000 clones in its table, and roughly 84% of those were observed once. The ten largest clones represent roughly 3.2% of the sample. Note on this clone: There is no known antigen for this receptor. No qualities accompany the bases; no much larger clone lies one base away.

The CDR3 measures 19 amino acids from cysteine to phenylalanine. Only the CDR3 region is kept as DNA, spanning 57 bases read in frame from base 1. The germline V gene sets CDR1 to SGHRS and CDR2 to YFSETQ. The junction shows trimming of 0 bases on V and 3 bases on J, and the gene matches do not reach 14 bases of it. Sequencing was done on a sample of blood. The sequence came from a man aged 45-65 years in good health. The chain is assembled from TRBV5-1 and TRBJ2-3; 9 of the junction bases match TRBD1. The DNA is TGCGCCAGCAGCTTGGGGGACAGGGCCCTACGGAGGGTTACAGATACGCAGTATTTT. It specifies CASSLGDRALRRVTDTQYF.